Listed below are T cell receptor beta chains from one sample, sequenced in a study of tumor and adjacent non-tumor tissue in lung cancer. TCRdb independently ran MiXCR on the multiplex PCR reads; one entry per CDR3 protein. This repertoire shows under 150,000 distinct CDR3 sequences, roughly 64% found once; its top ten account for 13%. The material sequenced was lung tumor tissue. These receptor sequences come from a man aged 25 to 40 with non-small cell lung cancer. The CDR3 runs from the conserved cysteine through the conserved F or W. Each record gives: V gene, D gene, clone size, J gene, CDR3 DNA, CDR3 protein. D genes are given only for firm matches. Some rows mark clone size as missing; the rest say once, few, many or name a class of expanded clone.

>TRBV9|TRBD1|few|TRBJ2-1
TGTGCCAGCAGCACCGGGACAGGGGGGGGTGGGGCTGAGCAGTTCTTC
CASSTGTGGGGAEQFF
>TRBV5-1|TRBD1|once|TRBJ1-1
TGCGCCAGCAGCGTGGGACAGGGGAACACTGAAGCTTTCTTT
CASSVGQGNTEAFF
>TRBV12-3/TRBV12-4|NA|many|TRBJ1-2
TGTGCCAGCAGTTTAGGGTCCGGCGGACTCTATGGCTACACCTTC
CASSLGSGGLYGYTF
>TRBV28|TRBD2|once|TRBJ2-7
TGTGCCAGCACTCCATGGACTAGCGGAGCAGTATACGAGCAGTGCTTC
CASTPWTSGAVYEQCF
>TRBV11-1|TRBD1|NA|TRBJ2-7
TGTGCCAACAGCCGGGGGACAGGGATAACCTACGAGCAGTACTTC
CANSRGTGITYEQYF
>TRBV12-3/TRBV12-4|TRBD2|NA|TRBJ2-3
TGTGCCAGCGGGACTAGCGGGAGTGATACGCAGTATTTT
CASGTSGSDTQYF
>TRBV4-3|NA|few|TRBJ2-2
TGCGCCAACAGCCAGGACACCCGAACTTGGAACACCGGGGAGCTGTTTTTT
CANSQDTRTWNTGELFF
>TRBV29-1|TRBD1|many|TRBJ1-2
TGCAGCGTTGTTCGGACTCAGGGGGCAGATGGCTACACCTTC
CSVVRTQGADGYTF
>TRBV11-2|TRBD2|NA|TRBJ2-7
TGTGTCAGCAGCATAGAGCTGGGGGGGGAACAATACTTC
CVSSIELGGEQYF
>TRBV11-1|NA|NA|TRBJ2-1
TGTGCCAAGAAAACCGACAGACCACTGTTCTTC
CAKKTDRPLFF
>TRBV20-1|NA|NA|TRBJ2-5
TGCAGTGCTAGAGCCGGGTCCAACCACCCGGGCCAGGAGAACCAGTACTTC
CSARAGSNHPGQENQYF
>TRBV4-3|NA|many|TRBJ2-7
TGCGCCAGCAGCCAAGATTGGGGCTTCGAGCAGTACTTC
CASSQDWGFEQYF
>TRBV11-2|NA|NA|TRBJ2-1
TGTACCAGCAGCTTAATCCGAGTGGGGATTGATGAGCAGTTCTTC
CTSSLIRVGIDEQFF
>TRBV11-3|TRBD1|NA|TRBJ2-3
TGTACCAGCAACCGACAGGGGTGGACGGTGACGGATACGCAGTATTTT
CTSNRQGWTVTDTQYF
>TRBV7-9|NA|NA|TRBJ2-3
TGTGCCAGCAGCTTGGTTAGGAGAACTAGCACAGATACGCAGTATTTT
CASSLVRRTSTDTQYF
>TRBV20-1|NA|NA|TRBJ1-2
TGCAGTGCTTGTCTCCCAGGGCGCGATGGCTACACCTTC
CSACLPGRDGYTF
>TRBV6-5|NA|many|TRBJ1-1
TGTGCCAGCAGTCCCCGCGCGGGTTGGGACACTGAAGCTTTCTTT
CASSPRAGWDTEAFF
>TRBV30|NA|NA|TRBJ2-3
TGTGCCTGGAGTAGAGCGGCAGGCACAGATAAGCAGTATTTT
CAWSRAAGTDKQYF
>TRBV20-1|NA|NA|TRBJ1-2
TGCAGTGTTAGACTCCCAGGGCGCCATGGCTACACCTTC
CSVRLPGRHGYTF
>TRBV9|TRBD2|many|TRBJ2-3
TGTGCCAGCAGCGTAGTCTCGACTAGCGGGGGGCTCAGCACAGATACGCAGTATTTT
CASSVVSTSGGLSTDTQYF
>TRBV6-5|NA|NA|TRBJ2-1
TGTGCCAGCAGCCGAGCTGGGGGGCCCTACAACGAGCAGTTCTTC
CASSRAGGPYNEQFF
>TRBV5-6|NA|NA|TRBJ2-7
TGTGCCAGCAGCCCATTGGAGCGAGTAGGCGATCAGTACTTC
CASSPLERVGDQYF
>TRBV20-1|TRBD2|many|TRBJ2-1
TGCAGTGCTAGAGTTTCGGGAGGACCCAATGAGCAGTTCTTC
CSARVSGGPNEQFF
>TRBV20-1|NA|NA|TRBJ2-7
TGCAGTGCTAGAACCCCCTGTAATTTTTACGAGCAGTACTTC
CSARTPCNFYEQYF
>TRBV7-8|NA|NA|TRBJ2-7
TGTGCCAGCAGCTTAGACAGAAGATACGAGCAGTACTTC
CASSLDRRYEQYF
>TRBV6-1|TRBD1|NA|TRBJ2-6
TGTGCCACGGGACAGGGAAGAGCTGGGGCCAACATCCTGACTTTC
CATGQGRAGANILTF
>TRBV12-3/TRBV12-4|TRBD1|few|TRBJ1-1
TGTGCCAGCAGTTCCACAGGGGGAGGCACTGAAGCTTTCTTT
CASSSTGGGTEAFF
>TRBV6-1|NA|many|TRBJ1-3
TGTGCCAGCAGTGAAGTGCGGGTCAGTGGAAACACCATATATTTT
CASSEVRVSGNTIYF
>TRBV6-5|TRBD1|many|TRBJ1-4
TGTGCCAGCAGTCAGGCACGGACAGGGGAACTGTTTTTT
CASSQARTGELFF
>TRBV20-1|NA|NA|TRBJ2-2
TGTAATGCTAGTCCGGCGAGCGGCTTCGGGGAGCTGTTTTTT
CNASPASGFGELFF
>TRBV12-3/TRBV12-4|NA|NA|TRBJ2-7
TGTGCCAGTAGTTTGGGACGGTTATTCTACGAGCAGTACTTC
CASSLGRLFYEQYF
>TRBV14|NA|NA|TRBJ1-1
TGTGCCAGCAGCCAGGGGACGGTCACTGAAGCTTTCTTT
CASSQGTVTEAFF
>TRBV12-3/TRBV12-4|NA|NA|TRBJ1-1
TGTGCCAACAGGGAGGGGGGGCAGAGCACTGAAGCTTTCTTT
CANREGGQSTEAFF
>TRBV11-2|NA|NA|TRBJ2-1
TGTGCCAGCAGCTTAGAGGCCCGGGGCTATTACAATGAGCAGTTATTC
CASSLEARGYYNEQLF
>TRBV5-1|NA|NA|TRBJ2-7
TGCGCCAGCAGCGGGAATTCATGGGACGAGCAGTACTTC
CASSGNSWDEQYF
>TRBV5-5|TRBD2|NA|TRBJ2-3
TGTGCCACCAGCTCGGAGCTAGCGGGGGGGCGAGATACGCAGTATTTT
CATSSELAGGRDTQYF
>TRBV10-3|TRBD1|NA|TRBJ2-5
TGTGCCATCAGCCACTGGACAGGGTACCAAGAAACCCAGTACTTC
CAISHWTGYQETQYF
>TRBV6-1|TRBD2|NA|TRBJ2-7
TGTGTCAGCAGTGAACCAGCGGCGGGGGTCTACGAGCAGTACTTC
CVSSEPAAGVYEQYF
>TRBV20-1|NA|NA|TRBJ1-2
TGCAGTGCTACACATACAGGCGACCATGGCTACACCTTC
CSATHTGDHGYTF
>TRBV6-2/TRBV6-3|NA|NA|TRBJ2-2
TGTGCCAGCAGTTACTTCAGGGGGGGCGAGCTGTTTTTT
CASSYFRGGELFF
>TRBV11-2|NA|NA|TRBJ1-5
TGTGCCAGCAGCTTACATGGGGGCTATAGCAATCAGCCCCAGCATTTT
CASSLHGGYSNQPQHF
>TRBV18|NA|NA|TRBJ1-5
TGTGCCAGCTCACGGAATCCGATGGACAATCAGCCCCAGCATTTT
CASSRNPMDNQPQHF
>TRBV11-2|NA|NA|TRBJ2-2
TGTGCCAGCAGCTTAGGGGCGACGGCATTCGGGGAGCTATTTTTT
CASSLGATAFGELFF
>TRBV12-3/TRBV12-4|NA|medium-sized|TRBJ2-5
TGTGCCAGCAGTTACGAAGAGACCCAGTACTTC
CASSYEETQYF
>TRBV4-1|TRBD1|many|TRBJ1-2
TGCGCCAGCAGCCAAGAGCGGACAGGGCAATATGGCTACACCTTC
CASSQERTGQYGYTF
>TRBV11-2|NA|NA|TRBJ2-1
TGTGCCAGCAGCTCCCGCCAGGGAGGCACTGAGCAGTTATTC
CASSSRQGGTEQLF
>TRBV20-1|TRBD2|NA|TRBJ2-7
TGCAGTGCTAACCATGGGACTAGCGGGAGGGCCTGGCGCGAGCAGTACTTC
CSANHGTSGRAWREQYF
>TRBV12-3/TRBV12-4|NA|many|TRBJ1-1
TGTGCCAGCAGTCGGACAGTAAACACTGAAGCTTTCTTT
CASSRTVNTEAFF
>TRBV5-1|NA|NA|TRBJ1-1
TGCGCCAGCAGCCTAGTCATTGACAGTGGAGCTTTCTTT
CASSLVIDSGAFF
>TRBV11-2|TRBD1|NA|TRBJ1-1
TGTGCCAGCAACATCGGGACAGCCAACTCTGAAGCTTTCTTT
CASNIGTANSEAFF
>TRBV6-6|TRBD1|NA|TRBJ1-5
TGTGGCAGCAGCCAGGGGGCGGGGCAGCCCCAGAATTTT
CGSSQGAGQPQNF
>TRBV20-1|NA|NA|TRBJ2-7
TGCAGTGCCACCGGGGCAGCCTCCTACGAGCGGTACTTC
CSATGAASYERYF
>TRBV6-6|TRBD1|NA|TRBJ1-5
TGTGCCAGCAGTTACACCAGGGGGCTTGATCAGCCCCAGCATTTT
CASSYTRGLDQPQHF
>TRBV12-5|NA|few|TRBJ2-7
TGTGCTAGTGGTTTGTCCGCGGACGGCTACGAGCAGTACTTC
CASGLSADGYEQYF
>TRBV12-3/TRBV12-4|NA|NA|TRBJ2-1
TGTGCCAGCAGTTCTCCCCTTGCAAGCGATGAGCTGTTCTTC
CASSSPLASDELFF
>TRBV20-1|NA|NA|TRBJ1-5
TGCAGTGCTAGCCCGGAGAAGGCTGGTCAGCCCCAGCATTTT
CSASPEKAGQPQHF
>TRBV14|NA|NA|TRBJ1-6
TGTGCCAGCAGCCAACGGATTTACTCCTATAATTCACCCCTCCACTTT
CASSQRIYSYNSPLHF
>TRBV20-1|NA|NA|TRBJ2-7
TGCAGTGCCCGATTAGGACCTTTGAGGGAGCGGTACTTC
CSARLGPLRERYF
>TRBV6-4|TRBD1|NA|TRBJ1-1
TGTGCCAGCAGTATGACAGGGGACACTGAAGCTTTCTTT
CASSMTGDTEAFF
>TRBV12-3/TRBV12-4|NA|NA|TRBJ1-5
TGTGCCAGCATTTCCTCCGGAGGCAATCAGCCCCAGCATTTT
CASISSGGNQPQHF